This section outlines one TCR beta chain sequence together with its context. What it binds is not known. The primer mix had 60 Vbeta and 13 Jbeta primers. Assay: immunoSEQ multiplex PCR; the TCRdb copy retains only in-frame clones and omits some. The sample shows about 200,000 clones, more than 65% of them seen only once. The data belong to a study of cytomegalovirus exposure and HLA in healthy donors. Study-level points and caveats: Later analysis found that TCR beta chains associated with HLA were more clonally expanded than other, equally common chains.

This CDR3 comprises 13 residues. V shed 6 bases and J shed 5 bases, with 13 bases lying between them. The germline V gene encodes CDR1 MDHEN and CDR2 SYDVKM. Sequenced sample: PBMCs. The receptor was derived from a man aged 18 to 30 in good health and CMV-seronegative. This chain uses TRBV28 with TRBJ2-5, with D tentatively TRBD1 (5 bases). CDR3 residues: CASSYRQPETQYF. CDR3 bases: TGTGCCAGCAGCTATCGACAGCCCGAGACCCAGTACTTC.